This T cell receptor (beta chain) was identified in a study of cytomegalovirus exposure and HLA in healthy donors (dated by TCRdb to about 2017). Broadly, across the study: An earlier analysis of more than 550 of the donors reported approximately 280 Gb of sequence data and about 120 million unique TCR beta sequences obtained from some 200 million T cells. Typing coverage differed by locus: A, B, C, DRB1 and DQB1 were typed in roughly 620-630 donors, DQA1 in 522, DPA1 in 600 to 610, and DPB1 in about 450. Rather than using new phenotypic data, the later analysis identified candidate immune exposures from TCR beta sequences and from how often those sequences occurred across donors. Roughly five DR-DQ haplotypes were handled as single units for association and clustering because linkage in the cohort was strong. Among the roughly 400 genotyped donors, approximately 82% belonged to the genetic ancestry cluster associated with self-reported Caucasian donors. Besides the first cohort of approximately 670 subjects, a separate validation cohort made up of 120 or so different subjects was used. The study profiled the T cell repertoires of 550 to 700 subjects by immunosequencing and related them to cytomegalovirus serostatus. Every repertoire in the discovery cohort had been generated on one and the same sequencing platform. Approximately 330 gigabases of sequencing data and around 85 million unique TCR sequences made up an early release that covered fewer than 650 HLA-typed donors. To predict cytomegalovirus infection status, the study combined high-throughput TCR immunosequencing, statistical association of individual TCRs with disease status, and machine learning. The aim of the study was to test whether cataloging public T cell receptors could identify signatures of past pathogen exposure. In an earlier analysis of several hundred of the donors, high-throughput TCR beta sequencing was used to judge whether each TCR beta V gene segment behaved as functional or pseudogenic. HLA typing covered class I and class II loci at four-digit resolution. Donor age, sex, ethnicity and CMV serostatus were collected together with the repertoire data. Across about 380 genotyped donors of the cohort, an average of about 240,000 unique TCR beta nucleotide sequences per donor were sequenced, and roughly 18% of those sequences were non-productive. A later genetic analysis took genome-wide SNP genotypes for about 65% of the 666 donors and used that subset as a discovery cohort. In a later analysis, previously published TCR beta repertoires from 666 donors were re-analyzed and high-resolution HLA genotyping was added so that TCR occurrence patterns could be studied. Broad study findings and their caveats: According to a later analysis, most CMV-associated TCR beta chains appeared to be HLA-restricted, and the HLA associations seemed to be driven largely by CMV exposure. An earlier analysis of around 540 of the donors showed that most TCR beta V segments appeared in productive rearrangements either about 87% or about 30% of the time, which broadly matched IMGT annotations. A further reported finding was that TCR beta sequences accurately predicted the HLA-A and HLA-B alleles for most subjects in the first cohort. Compared with the approximately 700-donor mean, donors in an Asian-associated ancestry cluster had fewer N-insertions in productive TCRs, according to a later genetic analysis. In a later analysis, HLA-associated TCR beta chains showed more clonal expansion and lower generation probabilities than non-associated chains that were equally common. In vitro tests confirmed that a few of the cytomegalovirus-associated TCR beta chains recognize cytomegalovirus antigens. In the study, around 160 TCR beta chains were listed as associated with cytomegalovirus. Because the 87-base-pair reads could not distinguish some IMGT-functional V segments, including TRBV6-2 and TRBV6-3, those segments were excluded. According to a later analysis, TCR association rates differed among HLA loci, with DRB1 alleles showing the most associated TCRs and HLA-C alleles showing the fewest. Strong co-occurrence of HLA alleles, especially DR and DQ, made assigning TCR associations to individual alleles difficult. Most TCR sequences were observed very rarely across donors, whereas some public TCRs were present in many individuals. Because some donors lacked HLA typing at each locus, the association tests relied only on the typed subset. According to a later analysis, parvovirus B19, influenza, CMV and Epstein-Barr virus appeared linked to several top co-occurrence clusters. In this cohort, only TCR beta chains were sequenced, and detectable features were limited by the absence of alpha or paired-chain data. In a later analysis, 15,000 to 20,000 TCR beta sequences were associated with specific HLA alleles at a false discovery rate of 0.05. Immune exposure information for the cohort was limited to CMV serostatus. V-gene and J-gene trimming of TCR beta chains was associated with a missense DCLRE1C variant in a later genetic analysis, and the association was replicated in an independent cohort. The classifier was reported to diagnose cytomegalovirus status with high specificity and sensitivity in both the original and validation cohorts. The sequencing pipeline was judged likely to have produced a cluster of highly shared sequence variants as a technical artifact. Over 15 rarely observed V segments, including chromosome 9 orphons, were excluded from the earlier analysis of a few hundred of the donors because counts were too low. The authors suggested that the approach could potentially be generalized to other disease states and immunological phenotypes. Correlated functional status among segregating V segments might be attributable to linkage disequilibrium, but an unknown experimental factor could not be ruled out. Sequencing depth was assumed to be roughly uniform across donors in the presence/absence analyses, though that assumption may not hold.

Concerning this clone: Its antigen remains undetermined. There are no base qualities to consult, and no much larger clone falls within one base.

Taken from cysteine to phenylalanine, the CDR3 has 14 residues. The CDR3 DNA has 42 bases and is translated from base 1. Trimming takes 7 bases from V and 6 bases from J, and the germline ends sit 19 bases apart. The germline V gene (reference sequence) gives CDR1 as LNHDA and CDR2 as SQIVND. In total, just over 650 healthy bone marrow donors made up the cohort. All cohort members were sampled while nominally healthy, although unrecorded immune exposures were likely present. The donor tested CMV seropositive, placing the donor among the 250 to 350 seropositive members of the cohort. Every donor gave a peripheral blood sample, and the peripheral blood mononuclear cells from that sample were used for TCR beta sequencing. The Qiagen DNeasy Blood Extraction Kit was used to extract genomic DNA from the blood cell samples. Libraries were constructed by the immunoSEQ multiplex PCR assay. The multiplex PCR relied on a mix of 60 forward primers for TCR Vbeta segments and 13 reverse primers for TCR Jbeta segments. The CDR3 region of rearranged TCR beta genes was amplified from genomic DNA with a multiplex PCR assay. On the Illumina HiSeq System, the amplified TCR beta libraries were sequenced as 87-base-pair reads. As for the original processing: A later analysis counted about 76 million unique TCR beta chains across the 666 repertoires, and around 9.9 million of these chains were shared by at least two donors. Raw reads were error-corrected and collapsed into unique sequences with a nearest-neighbor algorithm that merged closely related sequences to remove PCR and sequencing errors. To assign V, D and J gene segments, CDR3 sequences were aligned to IMGT reference sequences. For a sequence to be retained, a match of at least six nucleotides was required to both a V gene segment and a J gene segment. A rearrangement counted as productive if the CDR3 had no stop codons and remained in frame with V and J, and every other rearrangement counted as non-productive. CDR3 was defined by IMGT convention, running from the second conserved V-encoded cysteine to the conserved J-encoded phenylalanine. In an earlier analysis of roughly 610 of the donors, sequences lacking an unambiguous match to a single V gene segment were excluded. In an earlier analysis of around 590 of the donors, a V segment was called functional when productive rearrangements were above 56.7%, and segregating when the standard deviation between donors exceeded 5%. To diagnose cytomegalovirus status from the catalog of TCR beta chain sequences, a statistical classification framework was built. V and J gene assignment, in a later analysis, came from comparing TCR nucleotide sequences with IMGT/GENE-DB human TR gene sequences. In a later analysis, CDR3 sequences and most-parsimonious VDJ recombination scenarios were assigned using the TCRdist pipeline. A later analysis defined each TCR beta chain by its CDR3 amino acid sequence plus V-gene family, and excluded reads lacking a unique V-gene family. In a later analysis, 450 to 600 highly shared, low-generation-probability nucleotide sequences were removed to address suspected cross-contamination and a sequencing artifact. A later analysis calculated a clonal expansion index for each public chain from normalized within-repertoire ranks of inferred template counts. A later analysis computed generation probabilities with a VDJ recombination model fitted to out-of-frame rearrangements, and checked the results against IGoR. In a later analysis, TCR-TCR, TCR-HLA and TCR-CMV co-occurrence was scored with hypergeometric tests, and a repertoire-size bias correction was applied to TCR pairs. False discovery rates were estimated in a later analysis by permuting HLA or CMV assignments 20 times. In a later analysis, co-occurring TCRs were grouped using DBSCAN, with TCRdist sequence similarity added in when clustering inside HLA-allele-positive subsets. For co-occurrence clustering, repertoires with fewer than 30,000 or more than 120,000 public chains were excluded, along with four or five repertoires with anomalous nucleotide sharing. TCRdb obtained this table from immuneACCESS and retained in-frame rearrangements with V and J assigned. These tables miss some clones; where compared with another copy, unresolved V genes account for less than half of the shortfall, and the remainder is unexplained. From that table come the V and J calls and clone size; the DNA was used to work out D and trimming. The sample table lists approximately 80,000 clones, 55% to 65% of them with a count of one. About 15% of the sample goes to the ten largest clones.

The sequenced material came from PBMCs. In this chain, TRBV19 is recombined with TRBJ2-7; matching of 5 bases hints at TRBD2 as the D gene. The sequence was collected from a woman in her 40s in good health and CMV-seropositive. The bases read TGTGCCAGTACCGAGGGCCCTTTGGTTGGCGAGCAGTACTTC. Its coded protein is CASTEGPLVGEQYF.